The rows below give T cell receptor beta chains drawn from one sample of a study of long-term antiretroviral therapy in people with HIV. Here immunoSEQ multiplex PCR was the method, and the copy in TCRdb shows in-frame clones only, minus some. The top ten hold around 4.6% of the sample, which has about 22,000 clones, approximately 86% seen once. The sample in question was unsorted PBMCs, obtained 1.3 years after starting antiretroviral therapy. The receptor source for this set is a man in his sixties with HIV. CDR3s include the opening cysteine and the closing phenylalanine or tryptophan. The D gene is left open where the match is weak. The listing skips clone size in some rows; elsewhere it reads once, few, many or a size class.

length,size,V,D,J,CDR3,DNA
14,few,TRBV5-6,-,TRBJ2-7,CASSLDPGDYEQYF,TGTGCCAGCAGCTTGGATCCGGGAGACTACGAGCAGTACTTC
14,-,TRBV19,-,TRBJ2-7,CASSPSGEPYEQYF,TGTGCCAGTAGCCCCTCCGGGGAGCCCTACGAGCAGTACTTC
15,-,TRBV5-6,TRBD1,TRBJ2-1,CASSMTGGSYNEQFF,TGTGCCAGCAGCATGACAGGGGGATCCTACAATGAGCAGTTCTTC
15,-,TRBV2,TRBD2,TRBJ2-7,CASSDPSGTSYEQYF,TGTGCCAGCAGTGATCCTAGCGGGACTTCCTACGAGCAGTACTTC
16,-,TRBV18,TRBD1,TRBJ1-1,CASSPYRQGIGTEAFF,TGTGCCAGCTCACCGTATCGACAGGGGATCGGCACTGAAGCTTTCTTT
14,-,TRBV30,-,TRBJ1-3,CAWSWEEERNTIYF,TGTGCCTGGAGTTGGGAGGAAGAGAGAAACACCATATATTTT
13,-,TRBV30,-,TRBJ2-7,CAWRAMSSYEQYF,TGTGCCTGGAGGGCCATGAGCTCCTACGAGCAGTACTTC
15,-,TRBV5-4,-,TRBJ1-1,CASSAGGGGDTEAFF,TGTGCCAGCAGCGCCGGAGGGGGGGGAGACACTGAAGCTTTCTTT
17,-,TRBV4-3,TRBD2,TRBJ2-3,CASSQGRKRGDTDTQYF,TGCGCCAGCAGCCAAGGACGCAAGCGGGGGGATACAGATACGCAGTATTTT
16,-,TRBV5-1,TRBD2,TRBJ2-2,CASSLQAGGYTGELFF,TGCGCCAGCAGCTTACAAGCGGGAGGGTACACCGGGGAGCTGTTTTTT
17,-,TRBV9,TRBD2,TRBJ2-7,CASSVDQKAGGTYEQYF,TGTGCCAGCAGCGTAGATCAGAAAGCGGGAGGTACCTACGAGCAGTACTTC
15,-,TRBV28,TRBD1,TRBJ2-7,CASSPGTGTYNEQYF,TGTGCCAGCAGCCCCGGGACAGGAACATATAACGAGCAGTACTTC
13,-,TRBV5-3,-,TRBJ2-7,CARTPPMVYEQYF,TGTGCCAGAACGCCCCCCATGGTGTACGAGCAGTACTTC
15,-,TRBV6-5,-,TRBJ1-4,CASSYSTTVNEKLFF,TGTGCCAGCAGTTACTCTACGACTGTTAATGAAAAACTGTTTTTT
14,few,TRBV6-5,-,TRBJ2-7,CASSYWTAPYEQYF,TGTGCCAGCAGTTACTGGACAGCTCCCTACGAGCAGTACTTC
13,few,TRBV7-2,-,TRBJ2-7,CASSTLRAYEQYF,TGTGCCAGCAGCACCCTCCGAGCCTACGAGCAGTACTTC
15,few,TRBV7-2,-,TRBJ1-5,CASSPNGGMDQPQHF,TGTGCCAGCAGCCCCAATGGAGGGATGGACCAGCCCCAGCATTTT